This TCR beta chain was obtained from a study of T cells in Graves' hyperthyroidism and ophthalmopathy. Study results and caveats: In simple terms, a model built on 13 V-J features told ophthalmopathy apart from stable hyperthyroidism.

Fresh peripheral blood, about 9.3 ml, yielded the PBMCs. There are many counts of this clonotype. The antigen is not known. The V gene lost 6 bases and the J gene lost 1 base, with 18 bases spanning the gap. Germline V lookup: CDR1 ENHRY, CDR2 SYGVKD. This CDR3 comprises 16 residues. Amplified TCR beta CDR3 regions derived from RNA transcripts. In the first-round RT-PCR of the TCR CDR3, the HTBI primer set was used. TCRdb analysed the multiplex PCR reads with MiXCR anew, one entry per CDR3 protein. The sample includes about 760,000 distinct CDR3 sequences, around 40% of them seen just once. This sequence joins TRBV10-3 and TRBJ2-5; D is perhaps TRBD2 (6 bases). The clonotype originates from a woman between 35 and 50 years old with Graves' hyperthyroidism. The sequencing sample was made of blood. This chain's CDR3 is CAISLSKGGFQETQYF. The CDR3 DNA reads TGTGCCATCAGCTTATCAAAAGGAGGGTTCCAAGAGACCCAGTACTTC.